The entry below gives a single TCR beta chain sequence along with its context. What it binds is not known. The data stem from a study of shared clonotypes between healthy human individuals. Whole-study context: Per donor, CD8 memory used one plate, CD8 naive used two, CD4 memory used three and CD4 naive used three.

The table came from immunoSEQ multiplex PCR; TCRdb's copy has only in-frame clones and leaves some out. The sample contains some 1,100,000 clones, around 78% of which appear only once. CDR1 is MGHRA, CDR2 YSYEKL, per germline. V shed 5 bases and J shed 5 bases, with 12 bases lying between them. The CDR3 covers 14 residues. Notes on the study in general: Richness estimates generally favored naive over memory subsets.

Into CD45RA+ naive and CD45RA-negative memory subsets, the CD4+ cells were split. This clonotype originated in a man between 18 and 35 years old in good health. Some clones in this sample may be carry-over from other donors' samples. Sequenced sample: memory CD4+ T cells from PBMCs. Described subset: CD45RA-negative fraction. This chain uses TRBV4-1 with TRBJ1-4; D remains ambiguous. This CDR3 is CASSGNSLNEKLFF. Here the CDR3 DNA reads TGCGCCAGCAGCGGGAACAGCCTGAATGAAAAACTGTTTTTT.